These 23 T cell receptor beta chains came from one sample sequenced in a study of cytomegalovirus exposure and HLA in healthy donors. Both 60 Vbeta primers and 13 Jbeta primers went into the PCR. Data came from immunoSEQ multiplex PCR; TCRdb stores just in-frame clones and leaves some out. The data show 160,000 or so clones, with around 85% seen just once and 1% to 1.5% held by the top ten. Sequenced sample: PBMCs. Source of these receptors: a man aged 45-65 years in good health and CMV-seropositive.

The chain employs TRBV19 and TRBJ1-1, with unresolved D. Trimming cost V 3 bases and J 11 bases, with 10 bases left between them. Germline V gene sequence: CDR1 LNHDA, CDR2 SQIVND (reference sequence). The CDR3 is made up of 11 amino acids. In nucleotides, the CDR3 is TGTGCCAGTAGTATGAGCAGGTGGGCTTTCTTT. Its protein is CASSMSRWAFF.

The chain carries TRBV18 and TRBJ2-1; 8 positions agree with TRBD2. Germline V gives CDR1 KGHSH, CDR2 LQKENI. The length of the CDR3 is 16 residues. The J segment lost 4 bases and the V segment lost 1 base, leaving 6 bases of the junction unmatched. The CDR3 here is CASSPLLGGEYNEQFF. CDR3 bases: TGTGCCAGCTCACCACTCCTCGGGGGGGAATACAATGAGCAGTTCTTC.

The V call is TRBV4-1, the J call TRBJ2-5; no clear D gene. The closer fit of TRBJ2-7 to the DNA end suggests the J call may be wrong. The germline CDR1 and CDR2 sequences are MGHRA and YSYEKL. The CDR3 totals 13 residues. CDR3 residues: CASSQGASYEQYF. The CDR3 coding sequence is TGCGCCAGCAGCCAAGGCGCATCCTACGAGCAGTACTTC.

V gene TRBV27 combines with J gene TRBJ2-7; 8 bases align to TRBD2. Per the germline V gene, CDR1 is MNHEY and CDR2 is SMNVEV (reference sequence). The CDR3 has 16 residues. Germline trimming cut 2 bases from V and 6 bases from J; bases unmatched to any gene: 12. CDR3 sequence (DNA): TGTGCCAGCAGTTTAACGACCGGGACTAGGATTCTCGAGCAGTACTTC. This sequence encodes CASSLTTGTRILEQYF.

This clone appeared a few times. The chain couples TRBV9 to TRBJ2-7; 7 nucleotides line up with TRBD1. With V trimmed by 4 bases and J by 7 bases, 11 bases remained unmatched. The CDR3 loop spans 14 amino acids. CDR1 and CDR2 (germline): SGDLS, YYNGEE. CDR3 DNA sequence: TGTGCCAGCAGCCTTCGACAGGGCTCGGGGGAGCAGTACTTC. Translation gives CASSLRQGSGEQYF.

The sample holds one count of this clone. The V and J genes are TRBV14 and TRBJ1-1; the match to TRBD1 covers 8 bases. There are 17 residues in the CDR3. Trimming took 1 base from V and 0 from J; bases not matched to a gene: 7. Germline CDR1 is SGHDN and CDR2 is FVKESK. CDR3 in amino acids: CASSQGGDRTMNTEAFF. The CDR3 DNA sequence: TGTGCCAGCAGCCAAGGGGGGGACAGGACTATGAACACTGAAGCTTTCTTT.

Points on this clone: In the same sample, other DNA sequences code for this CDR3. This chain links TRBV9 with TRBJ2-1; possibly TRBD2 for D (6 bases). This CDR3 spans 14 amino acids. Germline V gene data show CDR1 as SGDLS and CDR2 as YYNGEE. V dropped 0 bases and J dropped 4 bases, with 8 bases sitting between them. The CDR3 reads CASSVASGYNEQFF. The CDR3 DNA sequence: TGTGCCAGCAGCGTAGCCAGCGGGTACAATGAGCAGTTCTTC. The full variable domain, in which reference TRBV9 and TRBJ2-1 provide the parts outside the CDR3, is DSGVTQTPKHLITATGQRVTLRCSPRSGDLSVYWYQQSLDQGLQFLIQYYNGEERAKGNILERFSAQQFPDLHSELNLSSLELGDSALYFCASSVASGYNEQFFGPGTRLTVL.

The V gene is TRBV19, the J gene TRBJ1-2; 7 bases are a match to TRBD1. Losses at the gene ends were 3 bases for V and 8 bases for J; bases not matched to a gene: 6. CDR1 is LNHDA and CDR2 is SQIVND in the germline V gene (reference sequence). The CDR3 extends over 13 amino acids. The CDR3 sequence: CASSINRGDGYTF. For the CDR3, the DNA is TGTGCCAGTAGTATCAACAGGGGAGACGGCTACACCTTC.

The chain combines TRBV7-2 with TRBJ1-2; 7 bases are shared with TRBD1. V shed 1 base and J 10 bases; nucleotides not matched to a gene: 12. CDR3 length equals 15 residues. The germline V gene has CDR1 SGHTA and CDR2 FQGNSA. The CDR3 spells CASSLDGGRGQVYTF. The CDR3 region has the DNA TGTGCCAGCAGCTTAGATGGGGGTAGGGGGCAGGTCTACACCTTC.

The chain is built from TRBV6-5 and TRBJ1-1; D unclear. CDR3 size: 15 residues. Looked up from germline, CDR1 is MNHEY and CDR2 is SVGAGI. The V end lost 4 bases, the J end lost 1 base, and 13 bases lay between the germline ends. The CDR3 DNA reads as TGTGCCAGCAGTTTGTATTTAGAAACGAACACTGAAGCTTTCTTT. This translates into CASSLYLETNTEAFF.

The CDR3 loop reads CASSLLNPGTGIGYTF. In DNA, the CDR3 is TGTGCCAGCAGTCTCCTCAATCCCGGGACAGGGATCGGCTACACCTTC. The gene calls are TRBV28 and TRBJ1-2, with 9 positions matching TRBD1. Germline lookup yields CDR1 MDHEN and CDR2 SYDVKM. The CDR3 has 16 amino acids. V gave up 5 bases and J gave up 8 bases; unmatched junction bases: 15.

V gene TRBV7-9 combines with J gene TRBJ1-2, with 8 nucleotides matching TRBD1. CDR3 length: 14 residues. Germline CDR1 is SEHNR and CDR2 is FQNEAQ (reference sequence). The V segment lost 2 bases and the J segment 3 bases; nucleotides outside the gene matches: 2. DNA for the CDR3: TGTGCCAGCAGCTTACTGGACAGGGACTATGGCTACACCTTC. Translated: CASSLLDRDYGYTF.

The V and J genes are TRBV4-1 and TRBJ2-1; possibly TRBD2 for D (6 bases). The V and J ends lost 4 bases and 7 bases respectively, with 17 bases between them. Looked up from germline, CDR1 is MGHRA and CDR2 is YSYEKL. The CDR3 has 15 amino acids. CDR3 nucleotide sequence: TGCGCCAGCAGCCCGGGGGAGGTCAATGTTAATGAGCAGTTCTTC. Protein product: CASSPGEVNVNEQFF.

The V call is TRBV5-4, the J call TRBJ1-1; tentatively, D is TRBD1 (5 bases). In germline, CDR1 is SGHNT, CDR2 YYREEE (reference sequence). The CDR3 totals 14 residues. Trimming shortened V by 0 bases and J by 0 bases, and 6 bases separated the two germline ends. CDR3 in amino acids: CASSLDRMNTEAFF. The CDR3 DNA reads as TGTGCCAGCAGCTTGGACAGGATGAACACTGAAGCTTTCTTT.

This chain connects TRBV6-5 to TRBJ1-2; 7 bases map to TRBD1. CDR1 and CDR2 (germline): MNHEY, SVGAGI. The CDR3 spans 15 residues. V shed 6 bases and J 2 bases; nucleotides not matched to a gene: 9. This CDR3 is CASRGREGQNYGYTF. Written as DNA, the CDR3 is TGTGCCAGCAGGGGGCGGGAGGGACAGAACTATGGCTACACCTTC.

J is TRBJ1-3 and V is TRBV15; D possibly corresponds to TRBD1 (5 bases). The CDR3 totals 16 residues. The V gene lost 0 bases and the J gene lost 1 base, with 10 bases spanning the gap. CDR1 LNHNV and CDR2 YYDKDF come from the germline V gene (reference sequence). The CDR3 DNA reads TGTGCCACCAGCAGAGATCCGGGGGGGTCTGGAAACACCATATATTTT. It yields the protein CATSRDPGGSGNTIYF.

The CDR3 spells CASSGTGEQYF. The CDR3 DNA sequence: TGTGCCAGCAGTGGGACAGGGGAGCAGTACTTC. The V gene is TRBV2, the J gene TRBJ2-7, with 8 bases aligning to TRBD1. The J segment lost 7 bases and the V segment lost 4 bases, leaving 0 bases of the junction unmatched. Germline loops: CDR1 SNHLY, CDR2 FYNNEI. CDR3 length equals 11 residues. Filled out from reference TRBV2 and TRBJ2-7, the complete variable domain reads EPEVTQTPSHQVTQMGQEVILRCVPISNHLYFYWYRQILGQKVEFLVSFYNNEISEKSEIFDDQFSVERPDGSNFTLKIRSTKLEDSAMYFCASSGTGEQYFGPGTRLTVT.

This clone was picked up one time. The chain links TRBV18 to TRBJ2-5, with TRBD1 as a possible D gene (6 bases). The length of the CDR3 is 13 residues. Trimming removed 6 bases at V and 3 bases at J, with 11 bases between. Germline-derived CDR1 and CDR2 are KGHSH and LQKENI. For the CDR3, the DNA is TGTGCCAGCTCCTCAGGGGTGGAAGAGACCCAGTACTTC. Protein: CASSSGVEETQYF.

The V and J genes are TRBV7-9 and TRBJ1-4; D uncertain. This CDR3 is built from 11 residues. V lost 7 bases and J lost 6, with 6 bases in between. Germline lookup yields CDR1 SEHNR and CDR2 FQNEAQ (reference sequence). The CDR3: CASTLYEKLFF. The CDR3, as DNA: TGTGCCAGCACCCTATATGAAAAACTGTTTTTT.

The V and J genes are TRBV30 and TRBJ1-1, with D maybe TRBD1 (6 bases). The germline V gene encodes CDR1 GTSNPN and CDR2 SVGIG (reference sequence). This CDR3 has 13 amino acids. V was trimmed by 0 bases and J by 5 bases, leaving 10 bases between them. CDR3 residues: CAWSVGQGTEAFF. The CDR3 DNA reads TGTGCCTGGAGTGTCGGGCAGGGGACTGAAGCTTTCTTT.

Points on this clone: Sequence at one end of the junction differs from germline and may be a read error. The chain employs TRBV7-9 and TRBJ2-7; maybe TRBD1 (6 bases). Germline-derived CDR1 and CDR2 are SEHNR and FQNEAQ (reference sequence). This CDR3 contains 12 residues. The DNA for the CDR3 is TGTTCCAGCAGCATACAGGGCTACGAGCAGTACTTC. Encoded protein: CSSSIQGYEQYF.

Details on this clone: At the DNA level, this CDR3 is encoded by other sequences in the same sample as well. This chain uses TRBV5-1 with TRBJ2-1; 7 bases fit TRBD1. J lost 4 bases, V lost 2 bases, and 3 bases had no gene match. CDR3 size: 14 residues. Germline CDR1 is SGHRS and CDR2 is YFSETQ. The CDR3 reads CASSFQQGYNEQFF. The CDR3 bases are TGCGCCAGCAGCTTTCAACAGGGGTACAATGAGCAGTTCTTC.

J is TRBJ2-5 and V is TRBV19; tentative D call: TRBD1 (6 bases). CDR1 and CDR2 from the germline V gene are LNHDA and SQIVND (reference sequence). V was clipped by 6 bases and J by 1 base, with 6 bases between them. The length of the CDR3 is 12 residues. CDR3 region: CASSRGQETQYF. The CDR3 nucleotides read TGTGCCAGTAGCAGGGGCCAAGAGACCCAGTACTTC.